This T cell receptor beta chain was sequenced during a study of T cells in Graves' hyperthyroidism and ophthalmopathy. The CDR3 sequence is 15 residues long. The V gene's germline CDR1 is MNHEY and CDR2 SMNVEV (reference sequence). Amplified TCR beta CDR3 regions derived from RNA transcripts. HTBI primers were used for first-round RT-PCR of the TCR CDR3. TCRdb fed the multiplex PCR reads into MiXCR, producing one record per CDR3 protein. The sample includes roughly 420,000 distinct CDR3 sequences, approximately 15% of them seen just once. In regard to this clonotype: A single base separates this from a much larger clone, so it may be a read error.

For Graves' hyperthyroidism to be stable, ophthalmopathy could not progress within 18 months. Uncontrolled infections, other autoimmune diseases, pregnancy or lactation led to exclusion of patients. This chain links TRBV27 with TRBJ2-7; 8 nucleotides align to TRBD2. Sequencing was performed on blood. This clonotype originated in a woman younger than 35 with Graves' hyperthyroidism. The CDR3 region is CGSSSGSFSSYEQYF. DNA for the CDR3: TGTGGCAGCAGCAGCGGGAGTTTCAGCTCCTACGAGCAGTACTTC.